The clone carrying this T cell receptor (beta chain) was counted only a few times. The same CDR3 is also encoded by other DNA sequences in this sample. Following RNA extraction, reverse transcription yielded cDNA that acted as the sequencing template. Assay used: immunoSEQ multiplex PCR; TCRdb lists only in-frame clones, some missing. There are 150,000 to 200,000 clones in the sample; around 60% occur only once, and over 12% lies in the top ten. These data come from a study of CD8+ T cells in alopecia areata. Trimming shortened V by 0 bases and J by 4 bases, and 4 bases separated the two germline ends. There are 12 residues in the CDR3. From germline, CDR1 is GTSNPN and CDR2 SVGIG (reference sequence). PBMCs provided sorted CD4+ and CD8+ T cells.

The chain couples TRBV30 to TRBJ1-3, with unresolved D. The sequencing here drew on CD4+ T cells sorted from blood, taken at week 0. The sequence came from a human donor with alopecia areata. CDR3 region: CAWSVRGNTIYF. The CDR3 nucleotides read TGTGCCTGGAGTGTACGGGGAAACACCATATATTTT. Using reference TRBV30 and TRBJ1-3 for the parts outside the CDR3, the full variable domain is SQTIHQWPATLVQPVGSPLSLECTVEGTSNPNLYWYRQAAGRGLQLLFYSVGIGQISSEVPQNLSASRPQDRQFILSSKKLLLSDSGFYLCAWSVRGNTIYFGEGSWLTVV.